Sequencing of this TCR beta chain was carried out in a study of shared clonotypes between healthy human individuals. Germline trimming cut 6 bases from V and 4 bases from J; bases unmatched to any gene: 11. Looked up from germline, CDR1 is MDHEN and CDR2 is SYDVKM. This CDR3 contains 15 residues. Findings and limits, study-wide: Sequencing depth was expected to influence donor clonotype sharing. Clonotypes not shared had lower generation probabilities than those common to all four donors.

In regard to this clone: Its target is unknown.

Method: immunoSEQ multiplex PCR; TCRdb's copy keeps in-frame clones and lacks some. The sample yields some 360,000 clones, around 67% seen once. The TCR comes from a man in his thirties or forties in good health. The source material was memory CD4+ T cells sorted from blood. Subset denoted: CD45RA-negative fraction. This chain connects TRBV28 to TRBJ1-2; 7 nucleotides agree with TRBD1. The CDR3 loop is CASSLQGWSGYGYTF. The CDR3 DNA is TGTGCCAGCAGCTTACAGGGGTGGAGCGGCTATGGCTACACCTTC.